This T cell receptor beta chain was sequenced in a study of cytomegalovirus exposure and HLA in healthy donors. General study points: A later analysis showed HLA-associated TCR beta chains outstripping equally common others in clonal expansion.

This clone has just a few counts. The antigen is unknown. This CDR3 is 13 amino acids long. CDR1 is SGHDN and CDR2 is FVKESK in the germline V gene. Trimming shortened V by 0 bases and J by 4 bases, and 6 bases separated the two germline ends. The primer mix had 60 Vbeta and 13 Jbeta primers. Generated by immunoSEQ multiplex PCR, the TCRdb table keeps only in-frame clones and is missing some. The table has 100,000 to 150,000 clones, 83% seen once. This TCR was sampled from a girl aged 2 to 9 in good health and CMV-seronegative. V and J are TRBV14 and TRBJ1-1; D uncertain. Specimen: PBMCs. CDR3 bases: TGTGCCAGCAGCCAAGACCTGAGCACTGAAGCTTTCTTT. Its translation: CASSQDLSTEAFF. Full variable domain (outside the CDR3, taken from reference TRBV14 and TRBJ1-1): EAGVTQFPSHSVIEKGQTVTLRCDPISGHDNLYWYRRVMGKEIKFLLHFVKESKQDESGMPNNRFLAERTGGTYSTLKVQPAELEDSGVYFCASSQDLSTEAFFGQGTRLTVV.